This is a list of T cell receptor beta chains from one sample in a study of tumor and adjacent non-tumor tissue in lung cancer. TCRdb called the multiplex PCR reads again in MiXCR, with one record for every CDR3 protein. The sample carries 70,000 to 90,000 distinct CDR3 sequences, around 86% recorded once. Sequences were obtained from lung tumor tissue. These receptors came from a woman aged 45 to 65 with non-small cell lung cancer. The CDR3 runs from the conserved cysteine through the conserved F or W. D genes are given only for firm matches. Clone size appears in some rows only: once, few, many, or a class for an expanded clone.

TRBJ2-5	-	-	TRBV4-3	TGTGCCAGCAGCCAATATTCCGTTCCTCAAGAGACCCAGTACTTC	CASSQYSVPQETQYF
TRBJ2-7	-	-	TRBV20-1	TGCAGTGCTCCGAGCCCGGGGATGGGGGCCTACGATCAGCACTTC	CSAPSPGMGAYDQHF
TRBJ2-1	-	-	TRBV6-1	TGTGCCAGAAAGAGCCTAACAGGGTCCTTTATTGATGAGCAGTTCTTC	CARKSLTGSFIDEQFF
TRBJ1-4	-	-	TRBV11-3	TGTGTCAACAGCTTAGAAGGTGGAGGGAAGAAGGGTAATGAAAAACTGTTTTTT	CVNSLEGGGKKGNEKLFF
TRBJ2-7	-	-	TRBV6-6	TGTGCCGGCAACACAGCGATTACGACCCACGAGCACTATTTC	CAGNTAITTHEHYF
TRBJ2-1	few	-	TRBV11-2	TGTGTCTGCAGCTCAACTAGGGATGAGCAGTTCTTC	CVCSSTRDEQFF
TRBJ2-7	-	TRBD1	TRBV11-1	TGTGCCAACAGCCACCGGGACAGCTCCTACGAGCAATACTTC	CANSHRDSSYEQYF
TRBJ2-2	-	-	TRBV6-2/TRBV6-3	TGTGTCAGAAGTTACTCGAGGGGGAATCGCGGCACCGGGGAGCTGTTTTTT	CVRSYSRGNRGTGELFF
TRBJ2-5	few	-	TRBV29-1	TGCCGTGTTGAGAGTCAGGAGGATTGGCAGACCCAGTACTTC	CRVESQEDWQTQYF
TRBJ2-7	few	TRBD1	TRBV4-1	TGCACCAGCAACCAAGATTTGTACAGGGGCTTGAGCGAGCAGTACTTC	CTSNQDLYRGLSEQYF
TRBJ2-7	-	TRBD2	TRBV11-2	TGTGCCAGTAGGTTAAGAGGACTAGCGGTCTCGGACAAGCAGTACTTC	CASRLRGLAVSDKQYF
TRBJ2-1	-	TRBD1	TRBV20-1	TGTAGTGCTAGGTTATACATCGGGACAGGTTTGCGTGAGCAGTTCTTC	CSARLYIGTGLREQFF
TRBJ2-2	-	TRBD1	TRBV20-1	TGCAGTGTCGCCAAACAGGGGTCGAACACCGGGGAGCTGTTTTTT	CSVAKQGSNTGELFF
TRBJ2-3	-	-	TRBV29-1	TGCAGCGTTGGACGGAGTGGTGATACGCAGTATTTT	CSVGRSGDTQYF
TRBJ2-1	-	-	TRBV20-1	TGCAGTGCTAGAGGTCGGCCAAACCACAATGAGCAATTCTTC	CSARGRPNHNEQFF
TRBJ2-1	-	TRBD2	TRBV6-5	TGTGCCGGCAGAATCCGGACTAGTGTGTCGGGTGAGCAGTTCTTC	CAGRIRTSVSGEQFF
TRBJ2-5	-	TRBD2	TRBV6-2/TRBV6-3	TGTGCCACCCGGCTAGCGGGAGTGGGAGTGACCCAGTACTTC	CATRLAGVGVTQYF
TRBJ2-2	-	TRBD2	TRBV12-3/TRBV12-4	TGTGCCCGTAGCCCAAGCGGGAGGAGGGCCGGGGAGCTGTTTTTT	CARSPSGRRAGELFF
TRBJ2-1	few	-	TRBV6-1	TGTGCCAGCATGAGCCTAACAGGGTCCTTTGTGGATAATCAGTTCTTC	CASMSLTGSFVDNQFF
TRBJ2-3	-	-	TRBV10-3	TGTGCCATCAGAATTAGTGGCAGCGCAGATACGCAGTATTTT	CAIRISGSADTQYF
TRBJ2-2	-	-	TRBV29-1	TGCAGCATTTTAGGGCAGGGGCAGACCGGGGAGCTGTTTTTT	CSILGQGQTGELFF
TRBJ2-3	-	-	TRBV29-1	TGCAGCGGACTCGATCTGACAAATACGCAGAATTTT	CSGLDLTNTQNF
TRBJ2-2	-	-	TRBV20-1	TGCAGTGCCACCCAGATTGGGATTCTTGGCGCCGGGAAGCTGTTATTT	CSATQIGILGAGKLLF
TRBJ2-7	many	TRBD1	TRBV24-1	TGTGCCACCAGCGCCGGTAGGGGGCCGACCTACGAGCAGTACTTC	CATSAGRGPTYEQYF
TRBJ2-3	-	-	TRBV6-1	TGTGTCAGCAGTGAATGGGGCTTGCTTTCTGATACGCAGTATTTT	CVSSEWGLLSDTQYF
TRBJ2-7	-	-	TRBV28	TGTGCCAGCAGTTTAAACAAGGGCAGGTACGAGCAGTATTTC	CASSLNKGRYEQYF
TRBJ2-7	once	TRBD2	TRBV20-1	TGCAGTGTTTTCTCCAATAGCGGGAGATCCTACAAGCAGTATTTC	CSVFSNSGRSYKQYF
TRBJ1-5	-	TRBD1	TRBV4-1	TGCGCCAGCAGCCAAAAGACAGGGATTGGCAATCAGCCCCAGCACTTT	CASSQKTGIGNQPQHF
TRBJ2-7	medium-sized	-	TRBV11-1	TGTGCCAGCAGCTTAGGTCAGGACAGCTCCTTCTACGAGCAGTACTTC	CASSLGQDSSFYEQYF
TRBJ1-3	-	-	TRBV6-1	TGTGCCAGCAGTGAATTTGGTTCTGGAAACACGATATATTTT	CASSEFGSGNTIYF
TRBJ1-2	-	-	TRBV11-2	TGTGGCAGCAGCCTCGGACCCGTCCTTAACTATGACTACACCTTC	CGSSLGPVLNYDYTF
TRBJ2-3	few	TRBD2	TRBV12-3/TRBV12-4	TGTGCTAGCAGTTTGGATACTAGCGGATCCACAGATACGCGGTATTTT	CASSLDTSGSTDTRYF
TRBJ2-1	many	-	TRBV29-1	TGCAGCGCTACCAATAGCGGAGGTTACAATGAGCAGTTCTTC	CSATNSGGYNEQFF
TRBJ2-7	-	TRBD2	TRBV6-6	TGTGCCAGCAGTTACTTACCCCCAAGCGGGAGTACTTACGAGCAGTACTTC	CASSYLPPSGSTYEQYF
TRBJ1-5	many	-	TRBV29-1	TGCAGCGTCGCGGACGGCAATCAGCTCCAGCATTTT	CSVADGNQLQHF
TRBJ2-7	once	TRBD1	TRBV20-1	TGCAGTGCTAAAAGTGACTGGACAGGGGCCTATGAGCAGTACTTC	CSAKSDWTGAYEQYF
TRBJ1-1	once	-	TRBV12-3/TRBV12-4	TGTGCCAGCAGTTTAAGACGGCACATTGAAGCTTTCTTT	CASSLRRHIEAFF
TRBJ2-5	-	-	TRBV20-1	TGCAGTGCTAGTTGTCGTCTAGCCGAAGAGACCAAGTACTTC	CSASCRLAEETKYF
TRBJ2-5	-	-	TRBV28	TGTGCCAGCAGTTGGGGGGAGGAGCTCTACCAAGAGACCCAGTACTTC	CASSWGEELYQETQYF
TRBJ2-7	-	-	TRBV4-1	TGCGCCAGCAGCCAAGAGCTGTACATGGGGCTTTCAGAGCAGTACTTC	CASSQELYMGLSEQYF
TRBJ2-3	-	TRBD1	TRBV6-1	TGTGCCAGCAGTGAAGGAGGCTTTAGGACAGGCACAGATAGGCAGTATTTT	CASSEGGFRTGTDRQYF
TRBJ2-5	-	-	TRBV20-1	TGCAGTGCTAGTATCTCCCGAGAGACCCACTACTTC	CSASISRETHYF
TRBJ2-4	once	-	TRBV4-1	TGCGCCCGCAGCCAATTGCCCAGAGACAGCCAAACGGACATTCAGTACTTC	CARSQLPRDSQTDIQYF
TRBJ2-5	few	TRBD1	TRBV4-3	TGCGCCAACAGCCCTGGAAGAGGGGGCTTTGGGGAGACCCAGTACTTC	CANSPGRGGFGETQYF
TRBJ2-1	-	-	TRBV6-6	TGTGCCAGTAGTTACCCGGGGTCTAGGAATGAGCAGTTATTC	CASSYPGSRNEQLF
TRBJ1-2	-	TRBD1	TRBV6-2/TRBV6-3	TGTACCAACAGTACCGGGACAGGGGTGAGCGGCTACACCTTC	CTNSTGTGVSGYTF
TRBJ2-3	-	-	TRBV6-1	TGTGCTAGCAGTCTGGGGAGTTTGTTCGGAGATACGCAGTATTTT	CASSLGSLFGDTQYF
TRBJ2-7	medium-sized	-	TRBV6-1	TGTGCCAGCACTAGCTTACTCTCCTACGAGCAGTACTTC	CASTSLLSYEQYF
TRBJ2-1	-	TRBD2	TRBV29-1	TGCGGCGCCAAGACTAACGGGACCTGGGGGGGTGAGCAGTTATTC	CGAKTNGTWGGEQLF
TRBJ2-1	-	-	TRBV20-1	TGCTGTGCTAGAGGGCCCAGGGGGGAAAATGAACATTTCTTC	CCARGPRGENEHFF
TRBJ2-2	-	TRBD2	TRBV10-3	TGTGCCATCAGTGAGTCCGTTCCTAGCGGCCCAAAGACCGGGGAGCTGTTTTTT	CAISESVPSGPKTGELFF
TRBJ2-1	-	TRBD2	TRBV20-1	TGCAGTGCTAGGATCCCGGGACTAGCGGGAGTGGGTACTGAGCAGTTCTTC	CSARIPGLAGVGTEQFF
TRBJ2-2	-	-	TRBV6-5	TGTGCCAGCAGTTGCGGGGGCACCTGGGAGCTGTTTTTT	CASSCGGTWELFF
TRBJ2-5	-	TRBD1	TRBV6-2/TRBV6-3	TGTGCCAGCAGTTGCTTCTTCTGGGACAGGGACCAAGAGACCCAGTACTTC	CASSCFFWDRDQETQYF
TRBJ1-2	-	TRBD1	TRBV28	TGTGCCAGCATGTCCGGGACAGTCAATACATATGGCTACACCTTC	CASMSGTVNTYGYTF